This TCR beta chain was found in a study of blood T cell repertoires in COVID-19. Across the whole study: COVID-19 samples collected from the United States, Italy and Spain covered acute and convalescent phases. T cells, B-cell-depleted T cells, or PBMCs supplied cDNA or gDNA.

The authors' processing: Amplification with reference gene primers provided the estimates of nucleated cell counts. Produced via immunoSEQ multiplex PCR; TCRdb's table is partial and in-frame only. V and J calls plus clone size are reproduced from that table; the DNA served to infer D and trimming. The profile shows 80,000 to 100,000 clones, about 82% of them singletons. The trim removed 5 bases at V and 5 bases at J, leaving 17 bases unmatched. CDR1 and CDR2 (germline): MNHNY, SVGAGI (reference sequence). The CDR3 runs 17 residues. Sequencing was done on a sample of peripheral blood. This receptor was obtained from a woman aged 60-70 years in a cohort sampled during active or convalescent COVID-19. The V and J genes are TRBV6-6 and TRBJ2-5; TRBD2 matches at 7 bases. CDR3 in amino acids: CASSRGVMGGFRETQYF. DNA for the CDR3: TGTGCCAGCAGTCGCGGTGTGATGGGAGGGTTCAGGGAGACCCAGTACTTC.